Here is one TCR beta chain with its context. Antigen specificity is unknown. CDR1 and CDR2 from the germline V gene are MRHNA and SNTAGT. Trimming removed 5 bases from V and 5 bases from J, with 9 bases in between. The CDR3 spans 12 residues. This sample is drawn from a study of graft-versus-host responses after intestinal transplantation. Overall study: Each patient got anti-thymocyte globulin induction, then tacrolimus and steroids for two to four years. General observations from the study: After transplant, early declines in HvG clones were associated with peak levels of circulating GvH clones.

The data were produced by immunoSEQ multiplex PCR, yet TCRdb's version contains in-frame clones alone and is incomplete. The sample includes tens of thousands of clones, 70% to 90% seen only once; the top ten take roughly 2.5%. V is TRBV6-4 and J is TRBJ2-5; D possibly corresponds to TRBD1 (6 bases). The clonotype originates from a human donor who received an intestinal transplant. The source material was unstimulated CD8+ T cells sorted from spleen or lymph node cells, sampled before intestinal transplant. The CDR3 loop is CASSLRGETQYF. In nucleotides, the CDR3 is TGTGCCAGCAGTTTGAGGGGGGAGACCCAGTACTTC.